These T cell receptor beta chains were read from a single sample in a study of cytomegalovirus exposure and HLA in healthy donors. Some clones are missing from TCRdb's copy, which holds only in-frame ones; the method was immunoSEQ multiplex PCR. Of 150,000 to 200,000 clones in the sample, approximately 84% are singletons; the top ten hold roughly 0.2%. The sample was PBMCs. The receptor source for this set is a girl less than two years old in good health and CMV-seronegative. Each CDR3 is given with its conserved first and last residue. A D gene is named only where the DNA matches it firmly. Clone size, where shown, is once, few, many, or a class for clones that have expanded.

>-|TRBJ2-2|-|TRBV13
CASSFIGELFF
TGTGCCAGCAGCTTCATCGGGGAGCTGTTTTTT
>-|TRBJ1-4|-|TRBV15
CATSRVVTFNEKLFF
TGTGCCACCAGCAGAGTGGTAACTTTTAATGAAAAACTGTTTTTT
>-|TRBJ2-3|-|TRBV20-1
CSAHRTDTQYF
TGCAGTGCCCACCGGACAGATACGCAGTATTTT
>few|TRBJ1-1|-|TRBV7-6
CASTQGHEAFF
TGTGCCAGCACTCAGGGACATGAAGCTTTCTTT
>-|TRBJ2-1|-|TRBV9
CASSVAGENEQFF
TGTGCCAGCAGCGTAGCCGGGGAGAATGAGCAGTTCTTC
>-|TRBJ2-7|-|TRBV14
CASSQGTGSHEQYF
TGTGCCAGCAGCCAAGGGACGGGGTCGCACGAGCAGTACTTC
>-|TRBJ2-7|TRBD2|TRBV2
CASSEAQLAGEYEQYF
TGTGCCAGCAGTGAAGCGCAACTAGCGGGAGAGTACGAGCAGTACTTC
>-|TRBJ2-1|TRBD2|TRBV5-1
CASTRGLAPNNEQFF
TGCGCCAGCACCCGGGGACTAGCGCCTAACAATGAGCAGTTCTTC
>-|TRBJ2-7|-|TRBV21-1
CASSKDPGQGAHEQYF
TGTGCCAGCAGCAAAGATCCGGGACAGGGGGCTCACGAGCAGTACTTC
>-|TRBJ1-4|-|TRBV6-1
CASGAGEREKLFF
TGTGCCAGCGGGGCAGGAGAACGGGAAAAACTGTTTTTT
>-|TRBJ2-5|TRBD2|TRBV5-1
CASSSGLANSETQYF
TGCGCCAGCAGCTCAGGACTAGCGAACTCGGAGACCCAGTACTTC
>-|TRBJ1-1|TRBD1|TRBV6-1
CASRNRGRLDEAFF
TGTGCCAGCAGAAACAGGGGGCGCTTGGATGAAGCTTTCTTT
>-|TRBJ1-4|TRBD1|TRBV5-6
CASSRARQGVDEKLFF
TGTGCCAGCAGCCGAGCCAGACAGGGGGTTGATGAAAAACTGTTTTTT
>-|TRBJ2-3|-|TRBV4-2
CASSQDSGWPDTQYF
TGTGCCAGCAGCCAAGACTCGGGTTGGCCAGATACGCAGTATTTT
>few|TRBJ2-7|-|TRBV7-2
CASSLFGGEQYF
TGTGCCAGCAGCTTATTCGGCGGGGAGCAGTACTTC
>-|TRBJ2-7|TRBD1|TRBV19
CASSIGQGLYEQYF
TGTGCCAGTAGTATAGGACAGGGGCTCTACGAGCAGTACTTC
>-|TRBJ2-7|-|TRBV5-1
CASSTRQAYEQYF
TGCGCCAGCAGCACCCGACAGGCTTACGAGCAGTACTTC
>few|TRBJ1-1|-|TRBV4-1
CASSSRGPMNTEAFF
TGCGCCAGCAGCTCCAGGGGTCCCATGAACACTGAAGCTTTCTTT
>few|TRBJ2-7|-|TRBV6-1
CASSPRLSSYEQYF
TGTGCCAGCAGCCCTAGACTGAGCTCCTACGAGCAGTACTTC
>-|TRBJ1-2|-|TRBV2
CASKPNRVWGSYGYTF
TGTGCCAGCAAGCCTAACAGGGTTTGGGGAAGCTATGGCTACACCTTC
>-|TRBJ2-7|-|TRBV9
CASSVASELGEQYF
TGTGCCAGCAGCGTAGCTAGTGAACTTGGCGAGCAGTACTTC
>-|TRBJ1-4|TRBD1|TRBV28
CASSFHSGGDTNEKLFF
TGTGCCAGCAGTTTTCACTCAGGGGGCGATACTAATGAAAAACTGTTTTTT
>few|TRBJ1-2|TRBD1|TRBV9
CASSVVASHWGRGPENYGYTF
TGTGCCAGCAGCGTCGTAGCCTCTCATTGGGGCAGGGGGCCGGAGAACTATGGCTACACCTTC
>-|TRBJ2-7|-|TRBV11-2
CASSSTLTVASSYEQYF
TGTGCCAGCAGCTCCACGCTTACGGTAGCGTCCTCCTACGAGCAGTACTTC
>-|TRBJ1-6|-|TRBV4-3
CASSQRGIYNSPLHF
TGCGCCAGCAGCCAGAGGGGGATTTATAATTCACCCCTCCACTTT
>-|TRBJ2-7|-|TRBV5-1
CASSAGRRQDSYEQYF
TGCGCCAGCAGCGCAGGAAGGAGACAGGACTCCTACGAGCAGTACTTC
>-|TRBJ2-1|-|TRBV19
CASRTPLVSEGINEQFF
TGTGCCAGTAGAACCCCACTAGTTTCAGAGGGAATCAATGAGCAGTTCTTC
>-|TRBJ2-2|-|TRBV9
CASSVRGRTRWYTGELFF
TGTGCCAGCAGCGTCAGAGGGCGGACGCGCTGGTACACCGGGGAGCTGTTTTTT
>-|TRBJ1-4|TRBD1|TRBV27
CASSITGGIEKLFF
TGTGCCAGCAGTATCACAGGGGGGATTGAAAAACTGTTTTTT
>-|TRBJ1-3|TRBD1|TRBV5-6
CASSFQGALGNTIYF
TGTGCCAGCAGCTTCCAGGGGGCGCTTGGAAACACCATATATTTT
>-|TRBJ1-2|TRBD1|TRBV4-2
CASSQSTGGPYGYTF
TGTGCCAGCAGCCAATCGACAGGGGGCCCCTATGGCTACACCTTC
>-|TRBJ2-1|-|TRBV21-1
CASSIFSIRLADFNEQFF
TGTGCCAGCAGCATTTTTAGTATACGGCTAGCGGATTTCAATGAGCAGTTCTTC
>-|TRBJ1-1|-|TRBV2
CASSEGTLNTEAFF
TGTGCCAGCAGTGAGGGGACACTGAACACTGAAGCTTTCTTT
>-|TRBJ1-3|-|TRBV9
CASSVSGTSGNTIYF
TGTGCCAGCAGCGTAAGCGGGACCTCTGGAAACACCATATATTTT